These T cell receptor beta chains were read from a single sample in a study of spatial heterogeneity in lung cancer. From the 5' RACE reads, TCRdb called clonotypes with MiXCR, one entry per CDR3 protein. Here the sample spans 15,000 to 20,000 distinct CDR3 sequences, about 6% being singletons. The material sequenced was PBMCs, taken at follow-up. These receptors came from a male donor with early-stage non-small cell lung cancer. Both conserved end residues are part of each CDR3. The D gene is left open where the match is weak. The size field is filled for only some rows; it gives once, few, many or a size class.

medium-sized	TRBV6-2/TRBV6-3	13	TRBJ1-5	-	CASSPFRVQPQHF	TGTGCCAGCAGTCCATTCAGGGTCCAGCCCCAGCATTTT
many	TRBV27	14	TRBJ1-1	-	CASKQRGYWTEAFF	TGTGCCAGCAAACAAAGGGGATATTGGACTGAAGCTTTCTTT
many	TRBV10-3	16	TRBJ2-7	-	CAISEVELSSSYEQYF	TGTGCCATCAGTGAAGTCGAACTTTCGAGCTCCTACGAGCAGTACTTC
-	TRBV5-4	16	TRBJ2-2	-	CASSLVGARGTGELFF	TGTGCCAGCAGCTTGGTGGGGGCGCGGGGCACCGGGGAGCTGTTTTTT
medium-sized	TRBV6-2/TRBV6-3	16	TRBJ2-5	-	CARPTFRPGFQETQYF	TGTGCCAGACCGACCTTCCGACCGGGTTTTCAAGAGACCCAGTACTTC
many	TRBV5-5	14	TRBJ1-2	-	CASSLVPTPYGYTF	TGTGCCAGCAGCTTGGTCCCAACCCCCTATGGCTACACCTTC
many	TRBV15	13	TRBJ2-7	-	CATSRAGTYEQYF	TGTGCCACCAGCAGGGCGGGGACCTACGAGCAGTACTTC
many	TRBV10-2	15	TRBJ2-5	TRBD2	CASSEQASGQETQYF	TGCGCCAGCAGTGAGCAGGCTAGCGGTCAAGAGACCCAGTACTTC
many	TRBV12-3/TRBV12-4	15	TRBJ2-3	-	CASSSMLGASDTQYF	TGTGCCAGCAGTTCCATGTTGGGGGCGTCTGATACGCAGTATTTT
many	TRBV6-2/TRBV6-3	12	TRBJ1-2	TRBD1	CASSPGGYGYTF	TGTGCCAGCAGTCCAGGGGGCTATGGCTACACCTTC
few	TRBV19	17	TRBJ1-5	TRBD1	CATRDRPNLGSNQPQHF	TGTGCCACCAGGGACAGGCCCAACCTTGGGAGCAATCAGCCCCAGCATTTT
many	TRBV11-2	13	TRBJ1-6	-	CASSSTENSPLHF	TGTGCCAGCAGCTCAACGGAAAATTCACCCCTCCACTTT
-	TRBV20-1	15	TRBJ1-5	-	CSARFGGSGNQPQHF	TGCAGTGCTAGATTCGGGGGTTCTGGCAATCAGCCCCAGCATTTT
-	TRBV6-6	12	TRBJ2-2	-	CASSYGSGELFF	TGTGCCAGCAGTTACGGATCCGGGGAGCTGTTTTTT
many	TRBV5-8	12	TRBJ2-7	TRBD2	CASSSLAGESDF	TGTGCCAGCAGCTCCTTAGCGGGAGAGTCGGACTTC
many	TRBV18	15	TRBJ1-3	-	CASSPPNTAGNTIYF	TGTGCCAGCTCACCACCCAACACGGCTGGAAACACCATATATTTT
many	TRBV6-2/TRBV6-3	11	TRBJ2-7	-	CASSEDYEQYF	TGTGCCAGCAGTGAGGACTACGAGCAGTACTTC
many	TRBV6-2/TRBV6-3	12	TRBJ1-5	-	CASSSQNQPQHF	TGTGCCAGCAGTTCCCAAAATCAGCCCCAGCATTTT
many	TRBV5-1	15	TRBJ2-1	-	CASSLVSDSYNEQFF	TGCGCCAGCAGCTTGGTGAGCGACTCCTACAATGAGCAGTTCTTC
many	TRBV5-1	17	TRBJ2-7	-	CASSLGGGAGASYEQYF	TGCGCCAGCAGTTTGGGTGGAGGGGCAGGGGCTTCCTACGAGCAGTACTTC
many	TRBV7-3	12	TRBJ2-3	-	CASGPSTDTQYF	TGTGCCAGCGGTCCATCCACAGATACGCAGTATTTT
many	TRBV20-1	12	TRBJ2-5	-	CSARATGETQYF	TGCAGTGCTAGGGCCACGGGTGAGACCCAGTACTTC
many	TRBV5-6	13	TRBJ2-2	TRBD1	CATRQGNTGELFF	TGTGCCACCCGACAGGGCAACACCGGGGAGCTGTTTTTT
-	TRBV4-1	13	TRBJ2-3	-	CASSQSRTDTQYF	TGCGCCAGCAGCCAGTCACGAACAGATACGCAGTATTTT
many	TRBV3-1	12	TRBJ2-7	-	CASSQGPREQYF	TGTGCCAGCAGCCAAGGTCCCAGGGAGCAGTACTTC
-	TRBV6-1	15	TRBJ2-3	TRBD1	CASSARGQGGDTQYF	TGTGCCAGCAGTGCTAGGGGACAGGGAGGGGATACGCAGTATTTT
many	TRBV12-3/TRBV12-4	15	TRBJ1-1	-	CASSLRGHPNTEAFF	TGTGCCAGCAGTTTAAGGGGACACCCGAACACTGAAGCTTTCTTT
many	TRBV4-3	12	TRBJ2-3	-	CASSQGGDTQYF	TGCGCCAGCAGCCAGGGCGGGGATACGCAGTATTTT
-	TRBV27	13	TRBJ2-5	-	CASSLQGQETQYF	TGTGCCAGCAGTCTCCAAGGGCAAGAGACCCAGTACTTC
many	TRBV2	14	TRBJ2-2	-	CASSESTATGELFF	TGTGCCAGCAGTGAATCGACAGCTACCGGGGAGCTGTTTTTT
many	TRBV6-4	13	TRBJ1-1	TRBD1	CASRRTGNTEAFF	TGTGCCAGCAGGAGGACAGGGAACACTGAAGCTTTCTTT
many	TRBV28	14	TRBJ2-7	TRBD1	CAASGTGNPYEQYF	TGTGCCGCCTCCGGGACAGGGAACCCCTACGAGCAGTACTTC
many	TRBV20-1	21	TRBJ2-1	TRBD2	CSARDSSGTSGRRALYNEQFF	TGCAGTGCTAGAGATTCTTCGGGGACTAGCGGGAGGAGGGCCCTCTACAATGAGCAGTTCTTC
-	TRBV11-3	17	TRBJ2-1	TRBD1	CASKGVLDRGALNEQFF	TGTGCCAGCAAAGGGGTGCTGGACAGGGGGGCCCTCAATGAGCAGTTCTTC
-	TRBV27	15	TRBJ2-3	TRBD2	CASAPSGRNPDTQYF	TGTGCCAGCGCCCCTAGCGGGAGAAACCCAGATACGCAGTATTTT
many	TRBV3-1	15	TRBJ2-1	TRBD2	CASSLTTSGSGEQFF	TGTGCCAGCAGCCTTACGACTAGCGGGAGTGGTGAGCAGTTCTTC
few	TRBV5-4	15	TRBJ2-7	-	CANSLMGGSPYEQYF	TGTGCCAACAGCTTGATGGGCGGTTCCCCCTACGAGCAGTACTTC
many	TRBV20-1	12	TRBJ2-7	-	CSARDLAYEQYF	TGCAGTGCTAGAGATTTAGCCTACGAGCAGTACTTC
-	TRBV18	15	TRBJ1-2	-	CASSPGTWTSVSYTF	TGTGCCAGCTCACCGGGGACCTGGACGTCCGTCTCCTACACCTTC
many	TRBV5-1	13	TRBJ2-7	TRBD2	CASSLTSPYEQYF	TGCGCCAGCAGCCTGACTAGCCCCTACGAGCAGTACTTC
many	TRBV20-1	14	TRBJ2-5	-	CSASWRGEVETQYF	TGCAGTGCTAGTTGGAGGGGGGAGGTAGAGACCCAGTACTTC
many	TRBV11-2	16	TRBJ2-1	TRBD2	CASSLGGSGRRGEQFF	TGTGCCAGCAGCTTAGGAGGTAGCGGGAGAAGGGGTGAGCAGTTCTTC
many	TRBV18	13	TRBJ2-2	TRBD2	CASSPTSAGELFF	TGTGCCAGCTCGCCTACTAGCGCCGGGGAGCTGTTTTTT
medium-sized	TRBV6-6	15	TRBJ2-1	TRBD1	CASSYRQGAYNEQFF	TGTGCCAGCAGTTACCGACAGGGGGCCTACAATGAGCAGTTCTTC
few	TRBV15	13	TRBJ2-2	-	CATSRDTGGELFF	TGTGCCACCAGCAGAGATACAGGCGGGGAGCTGTTTTTT
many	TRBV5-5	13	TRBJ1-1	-	CASSLALRSEAFF	TGTGCCAGCAGCTTGGCCCTACGATCTGAAGCTTTCTTT
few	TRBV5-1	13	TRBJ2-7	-	CASSLGQGHEQYF	TGCGCCAGCAGCTTGGGGCAGGGCCACGAGCAGTACTTC
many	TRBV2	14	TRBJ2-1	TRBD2	CASSAHSGSNEQFF	TGTGCCAGCAGTGCTCATAGCGGGAGCAATGAGCAGTTCTTC
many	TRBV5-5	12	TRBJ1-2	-	CASSGQPYGYTF	TGTGCCAGCAGTGGACAGCCCTATGGCTACACCTTC
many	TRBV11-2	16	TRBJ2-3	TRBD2	CASSLGLAGRTDTQYF	TGTGCCAGCAGCTTAGGGCTAGCGGGAAGGACAGATACGCAGTATTTT
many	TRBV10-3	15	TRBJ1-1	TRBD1	CAISDQGAQNTEAFF	TGTGCCATCAGTGATCAGGGGGCCCAGAACACTGAAGCTTTCTTT
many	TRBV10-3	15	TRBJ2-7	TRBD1	CAISEGSGGGYEQYF	TGTGCCATCAGTGAGGGGTCAGGGGGCGGGTACGAGCAGTACTTC
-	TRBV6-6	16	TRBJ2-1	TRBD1	CASSLLPGQPYNEQFF	TGTGCCAGCAGTTTACTCCCGGGACAGCCCTACAATGAGCAGTTCTTC
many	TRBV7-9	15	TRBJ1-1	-	CASSSRGSMNTEAFF	TGTGCCAGCAGCTCCCGGGGCTCCATGAACACTGAAGCTTTCTTT
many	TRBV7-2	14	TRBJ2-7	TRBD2	CASSQREDGCEQYF	TGTGCCAGCAGCCAGCGGGAGGATGGCTGCGAGCAGTACTTC
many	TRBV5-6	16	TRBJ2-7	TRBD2	CASSPGTSGNSYEQYF	TGTGCCAGCAGCCCCGGGACTAGCGGGAACTCCTACGAGCAGTACTTC
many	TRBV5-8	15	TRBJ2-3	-	CASSGGTFSTDTQYF	TGTGCCAGCAGCGGCGGGACTTTTAGCACAGATACGCAGTATTTT